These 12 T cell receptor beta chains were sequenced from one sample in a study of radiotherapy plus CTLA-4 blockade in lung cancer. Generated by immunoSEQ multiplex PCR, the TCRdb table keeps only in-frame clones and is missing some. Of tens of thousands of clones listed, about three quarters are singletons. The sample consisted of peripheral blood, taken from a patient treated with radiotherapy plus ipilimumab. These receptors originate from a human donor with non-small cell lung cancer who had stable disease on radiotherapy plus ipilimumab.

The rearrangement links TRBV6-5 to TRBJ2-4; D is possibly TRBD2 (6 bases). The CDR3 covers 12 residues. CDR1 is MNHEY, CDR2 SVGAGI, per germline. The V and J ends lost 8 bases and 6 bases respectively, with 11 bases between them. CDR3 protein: CASRDGRNIQYF. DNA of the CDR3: TGTGCCAGCCGGGACGGGAGAAACATTCAGTACTTC.

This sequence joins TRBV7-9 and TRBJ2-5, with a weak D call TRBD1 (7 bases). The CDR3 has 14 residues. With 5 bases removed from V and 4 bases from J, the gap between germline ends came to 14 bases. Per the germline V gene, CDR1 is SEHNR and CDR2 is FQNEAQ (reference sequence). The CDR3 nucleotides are TGTGCCAGCAGCAAGACAGGGCGGGGAGAGACCCAGTACTTC. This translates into CASSKTGRGETQYF. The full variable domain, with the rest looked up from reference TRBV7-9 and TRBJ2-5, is DTGVSQNPRHKITKRGQNVTFRCDPISEHNRLYWYRQTLGQGPEFLTYFQNEAQLEKSRLLSDRFSAERPKGSFSTLEIQRTEQGDSAMYLCASSKTGRGETQYFGPGTRLLVL.

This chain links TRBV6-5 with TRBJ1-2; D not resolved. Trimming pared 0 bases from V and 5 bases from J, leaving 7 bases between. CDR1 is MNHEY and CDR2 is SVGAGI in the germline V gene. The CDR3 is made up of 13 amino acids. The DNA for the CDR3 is TGTGCCAGCAGTTACTCCGCGAGTTATGGCTACACCTTC. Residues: CASSYSASYGYTF.

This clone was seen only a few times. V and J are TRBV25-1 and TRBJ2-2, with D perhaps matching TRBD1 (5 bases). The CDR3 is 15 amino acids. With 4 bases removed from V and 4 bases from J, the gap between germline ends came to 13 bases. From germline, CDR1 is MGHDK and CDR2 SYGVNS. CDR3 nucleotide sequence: TGTGCCAGCAGTGTGTGGCAGGGCGGCACCGGGGAGCTGTTTTTT. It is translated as CASSVWQGGTGELFF.

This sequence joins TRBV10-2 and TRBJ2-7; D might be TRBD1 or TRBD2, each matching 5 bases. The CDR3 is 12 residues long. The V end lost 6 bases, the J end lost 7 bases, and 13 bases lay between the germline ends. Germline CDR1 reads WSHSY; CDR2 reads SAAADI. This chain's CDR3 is CASSGTSWEQYF. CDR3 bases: TGCGCCAGCAGCGGGACCAGCTGGGAGCAGTACTTC.

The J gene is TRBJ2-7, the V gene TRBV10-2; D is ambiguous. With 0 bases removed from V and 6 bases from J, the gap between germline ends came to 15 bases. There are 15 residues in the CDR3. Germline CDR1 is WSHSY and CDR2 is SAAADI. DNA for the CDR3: TGCGCCAGCAGTGAGTCGAAAGGGAACCGGCCCGAGCAGTACTTC. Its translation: CASSESKGNRPEQYF.

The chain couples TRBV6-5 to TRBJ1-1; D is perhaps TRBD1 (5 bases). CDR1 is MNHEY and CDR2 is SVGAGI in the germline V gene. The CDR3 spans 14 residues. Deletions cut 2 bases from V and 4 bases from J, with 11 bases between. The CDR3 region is CASSYDSWGTEAFF. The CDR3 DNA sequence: TGTGCCAGCAGTTACGACAGTTGGGGCACTGAAGCTTTCTTT.

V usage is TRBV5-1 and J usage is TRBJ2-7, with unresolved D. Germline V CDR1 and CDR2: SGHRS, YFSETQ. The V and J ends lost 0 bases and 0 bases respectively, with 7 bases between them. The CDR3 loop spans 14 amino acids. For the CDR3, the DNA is TGCGCCAGCAGCTTGGGCCCCGACTCCTACGAGCAGTACTTC. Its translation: CASSLGPDSYEQYF.

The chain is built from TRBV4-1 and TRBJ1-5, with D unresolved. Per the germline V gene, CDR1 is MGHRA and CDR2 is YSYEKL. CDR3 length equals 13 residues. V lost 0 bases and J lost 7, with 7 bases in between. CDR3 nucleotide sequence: TGCGCCAGCAGCCAAGAGTCCCCCCAGCCCCAGCATTTT. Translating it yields CASSQESPQPQHF.

This chain's CDR3 is CASRLRDTNPAWAYEQYF. CDR3 bases: TGTGCCAGTAGATTAAGGGACACCAACCCAGCGTGGGCCTACGAGCAGTACTTC. The chain employs TRBV19 and TRBJ2-7; tentative D call: TRBD1 (6 bases). The CDR3 totals 18 residues. Trimming took 6 bases from V and 2 from J, leaving 26 bases between them. Germline CDR1 reads LNHDA; CDR2 reads SQIVND (reference sequence). The whole variable domain, filled in from reference TRBV19 and TRBJ2-7, reads DGGITQSPKYLFRKEGQNVTLSCEQNLNHDAMYWYRQDPGQGLRLIYYSQIVNDFQKGDIAEGYSVSREKKESFPLTVTSAQKNPTAFYLCASRLRDTNPAWAYEQYFGPGTRLTVT.

CDR3 amino acids: CASKGLGDNEQFF. In nucleotides, the CDR3 is TGTGCCAGCAAAGGACTAGGTGACAATGAGCAGTTCTTC. V gene TRBV7-3 combines with J gene TRBJ2-1; 7 nucleotides match TRBD2. The CDR3 loop spans 13 amino acids. J gave up 5 bases and V 7 bases, and 5 bases lay outside the gene matches. Germline assignment: CDR1 SGHTA and CDR2 FQGTGA. The complete variable domain, with remaining parts taken from reference TRBV7-3 and TRBJ2-1, reads GAGVSQTPSNKVTEKGKYVELRCDPISGHTALYWYRQSLGQGPEFLIYFQGTGAADDSGLPNDRFFAVRPEGSVSTLKIQRTERGDSAVYLCASKGLGDNEQFFGPGTRLTVL.

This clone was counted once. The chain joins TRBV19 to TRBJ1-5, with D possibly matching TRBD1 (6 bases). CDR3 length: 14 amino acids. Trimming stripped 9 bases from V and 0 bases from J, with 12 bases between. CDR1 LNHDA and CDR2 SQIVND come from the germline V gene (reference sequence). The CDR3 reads CASPRGDSNQPQHF. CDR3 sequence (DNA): TGTGCCAGCCCCAGGGGTGATAGCAATCAGCCCCAGCATTTT.